The clone carrying this T cell receptor beta chain has at least ten counts. Antigen specificity is unknown. Time point of the sample: patch test 2, 6 weeks after DPC sensitization. Treatment denoted: therapeutic diphenylcyclopropenone sensitization with weekly scalp DPC. The data are from a study of human T cells and chemical hapten exposure. Study information: After 6 days, upper back 0.01% DPC patch tests were scored. Cases of alopecia areata, totalis or universalis occurred in a predominantly female patient group.

CDR1 MNHEY and CDR2 SVGEGT come from the germline V gene. There are 15 residues in the CDR3. Trimming left V 0 bases short and J 6 bases short, with 11 bases between. Notes on the study in general: Counts of TCRs above 1 in 1000 frequency stayed unchanged with DPC sensitization.

Authors' analysis steps: Counting gave a median of 95,638 TCRs per sample, with values ranging from about 23,224 to 690,600. MiXCR, run by TCRdb on the RACE reads, gives a single entry per CDR3 protein. For this entry, the V and J calls and clone size follow TCRdb and not the study's own pipeline. This sample has roughly 380,000 distinct CDR3 sequences, with about 6% found just once. This rearrangement joins TRBV6-2 or TRBV6-3 to TRBJ2-2, with D maybe TRBD2 (6 bases). Material: whole blood, obtained in connection with sensitization to the hapten diphenylcyclopropenone (DPC). The clonotype comes from a young woman with alopecia areata. Some clones in this sample may be carry-over from other donors' samples. In DNA, the CDR3 is TGTGCCAGCAGTTACTCGAGACGGAGGGCCGGGGAGCTGTTTTTT. It codes for CASSYSRRRAGELFF.